This T cell receptor beta chain was sequenced for a study of blood T cells in healthy people across ages. A J-beta primer mix and a sample-barcoded 5' primer were used in a second PCR of roughly 7 to 12 cycles. TCRdb analysed the 5' RACE reads with MiXCR anew, one entry per CDR3 protein. The table includes some 1.1 million distinct CDR3 sequences, around two fifths detected once. A remark on this clonotype: Antigen specificity is unknown.

General study findings and limits: Percentage of naive T cells showed a strong correlation with TCR beta diversity.

The TCR comes from a man younger than 30 in good health. Sequenced input: blood.

The CDR3 here is CASSSTQYNRQGPYGYTF. CDR3 in DNA: TGTGCCAGCAGTTCTACCCAATACAATAGACAGGGCCCCTATGGCTACACCTTC. This sequence joins TRBV27 and TRBJ1-2; 7 nucleotides line up with TRBD1. V was pared by 4 bases and J by 4 bases, with 18 bases of the junction left unmatched. Germline lookup yields CDR1 MNHEY and CDR2 SMNVEV (reference sequence). The CDR3 is 18 residues long.